The 15 T cell receptor beta chains presented below share a single source sample, sequenced in a study of beta chain features in type 1 diabetes. The study, taken as a whole, reports: The study found moderately but significantly shorter TCRB CDR3s in all four CD4+ subsets of Type 1 diabetes patients.

The investigators reverse transcribed all of the isolated RNA, so they sequenced expressed TCRB transcripts. Sequencing was performed with immunoSEQ multiplex PCR; in TCRdb, only in-frame clones are kept and a portion is missing. The sample carries some 160,000 clones, roughly 8% recorded once. These TCRs' antigens remain unknown. Sequencing was done on a sample of central memory CD4+ T cells from blood. All receptors come from a woman aged 18-29 years with type 1 diabetes.

V usage is TRBV28 and J usage is TRBJ2-3; TRBD2 aligns across 7 bases. With 3 bases clipped from V and 14 bases from J, the junction kept 8 bases outside the gene matches. The CDR3 is made up of 12 amino acids. The germline CDR1 and CDR2 sequences are MDHEN and SYDVKM. CDR3 sequence (DNA): TGTGCCAGCAGTTTCCAAACTAGCGAAGGGTATTTT. Its translation is CASSFQTSEGYF.

The gene calls are TRBV11-2 and TRBJ2-1; D perhaps matches TRBD2 (7 bases). The CDR3 consists of 18 residues. CDR1 SGHAT and CDR2 FQNNGV come from the germline V gene. V lost 5 bases to trimming and J lost 9 bases, with 29 bases between them. The CDR3 here is CASSKGGDSGLGIREQFF. CDR3 coding DNA: TGTGCCAGCAGCAAAGGGGGGGATAGCGGGTTGGGGATCCGTGAGCAGTTCTTC.

This clone was counted many times. The gene calls are TRBV5-4 and TRBJ2-3; the D is unclear. The length of the CDR3 is 15 residues. Germline-derived CDR1 and CDR2 are SGHNT and YYREEE (reference sequence). The V end lost 0 bases, the J end lost 6 bases, and 14 bases lay between the germline ends. CDR3 loop: CASSLVASRRDTQYF. CDR3 nucleotide sequence: TGTGCCAGCAGCTTGGTCGCCAGTCGGCGGGATACGCAGTATTTT.

This chain joins TRBV7-2 and TRBJ1-6, with unresolved D. V was trimmed by 5 bases and J by 7 bases, leaving 15 bases between them. The length of the CDR3 is 15 residues. The V gene's germline CDR1 is SGHTA and CDR2 FQGNSA. CDR3 in DNA: TGTGCCAGCAGCCCCCAGCGGGTTTACAATTCACCCCTCCACTTT. Residues: CASSPQRVYNSPLHF. Supplemented by reference TRBV7-2 and TRBJ1-6, the full variable domain reads GAGVSQSPSNKVTEKGKDVELRCDPISGHTALYWYRQSLGQGLEFLIYFQGNSAPDKSGLPSDRFSAERTGGSVSTLTIQRTQQEDSAVYLCASSPQRVYNSPLHFGNGTRLTVT.

This clone showed up just a few times. CDR3 amino acids: CATSQGLGGSYEQYF. The CDR3 bases are TGTGCCACTTCACAAGGTCTCGGGGGCTCCTACGAGCAGTACTTC. The rearrangement uses TRBV27 and TRBJ2-7, with a tentative D call TRBD2 (6 bases). The CDR3 spans 15 residues. The V gene lost 10 bases and the J gene lost 0 bases, with 19 bases spanning the gap. CDR1 MNHEY and CDR2 SMNVEV come from the germline V gene (reference sequence).

The chain carries TRBV6-6 and TRBJ2-7; D is undetermined. V lost 6 bases and J 3 bases, leaving 12 bases between the germline ends. Germline V gene data show CDR1 as MNHNY and CDR2 as SVGAGI (reference sequence). The CDR3 is made up of 13 amino acids. This CDR3 is CASSSGQGYEQYF. As DNA, the CDR3 is TGTGCCAGCAGCTCAGGCCAAGGCTACGAGCAGTACTTC.

This clone was seen more than once but under ten times. V gene TRBV25-1 combines with J gene TRBJ2-7; the match to TRBD1 covers 12 bases. The V and J ends lost 4 bases and 1 base, in that order; junction bases with no gene match: 11. Germline CDR1 MGHDK, CDR2 SYGVNS. The CDR3 extends over 18 amino acids. CDR3 in DNA: TGTGCCAGCAGTGGAGTCCGGGACAGGGGGCTAATTTCCTACGAGCAGTACTTC. It codes for CASSGVRDRGLISYEQYF.

At least ten counts were recorded for this clone. The chain recombines TRBV7-9 with TRBJ2-7; D remains unclear. The length of the CDR3 is 13 residues. CDR1 is SEHNR, CDR2 FQNEAQ, per germline (reference sequence). V was shortened by 2 bases and J by 3 bases, with 8 bases between the two germline ends. For the CDR3, the DNA is TGTGCCAGCAGCTTACTCACAAGCTACGAGCAGTACTTC. It specifies CASSLLTSYEQYF.

CDR3 sequence: CASSVGLAGYNEQFF. In DNA form, the CDR3 reads TGTGCCAGCAGCGTAGGACTAGCGGGGTACAATGAGCAGTTCTTC. The gene calls are TRBV11-2 and TRBJ2-1; 12 bases line up with TRBD2. The CDR3 sequence is 15 residues long. The germline gives CDR1 SGHAT, CDR2 FQNNGV. V lost 5 bases, J lost 4 bases, and 3 bases stayed unmatched.

The gene calls are TRBV7-2 and TRBJ1-2, with D tentatively TRBD1 (5 bases). V was cut by 5 bases and J by 1 base, with 14 bases left in between. Germline CDR1 and CDR2: SGHTA and FQGNSA. CDR3 length: 15 amino acids. The CDR3 DNA is TGTGCCAGCAGCGGCCATGGGGGGGGTAACTATGGCTACACCTTC. Translation: CASSGHGGGNYGYTF.

The chain couples TRBV5-1 to TRBJ2-3; 10 bases align to TRBD1. Germline trimming cut 2 bases from V and 1 base from J; bases unmatched to any gene: 4. The germline gives CDR1 SGHRS, CDR2 YFSETQ. CDR3 length equals 16 residues. In DNA, the CDR3 is TGCGCCAGCAGCTTTTCCGGGACAGGGGGCACAGATACGCAGTATTTT. Its protein is CASSFSGTGGTDTQYF. Complete variable domain (other parts from reference TRBV5-1 and TRBJ2-3): KAGVTQTPRYLIKTRGQQVTLSCSPISGHRSVSWYQQTPGQGLQFLFEYFSETQRNKGNFPGRFSGRQFSNSRSEMNVSTLELGDSALYLCASSFSGTGGTDTQYFGPGTRLTVL.

Comment on this clone: Other nucleotide sequences in the sample specify the same CDR3. The chain has TRBV7-2 and TRBJ2-1; 9 positions match TRBD2. The CDR3 contains 15 residues. Germline loops: CDR1 SGHTA, CDR2 FQGNSA. Trimming removed 5 bases from V and 0 bases from J; junction bases left unmatched: 2. The CDR3 nucleotides read TGTGCCAGCAGCCTTAGCGGGAGCTCCTACAATGAGCAGTTCTTC. Translated, it gives CASSLSGSSYNEQFF.

The rearrangement links TRBV2 to TRBJ2-3; the D is unclear. V lost 3 bases and J 2 bases, leaving 6 bases between the germline ends. The CDR3 loop spans 13 amino acids. Germline V gene lookup returns CDR1 SNHLY and CDR2 FYNNEI. The CDR3 spells CASSEQSTDTQYF. The CDR3 nucleotides are TGTGCCAGCAGTGAGCAGTCCACAGATACGCAGTATTTT. The full variable domain, completed using reference TRBV2 and TRBJ2-3, is EPEVTQTPSHQVTQMGQEVILRCVPISNHLYFYWYRQILGQKVEFLVSFYNNEISEKSEIFDDQFSVERPDGSNFTLKIRSTKLEDSAMYFCASSEQSTDTQYFGPGTRLTVL.

This clone was counted between two and nine times. The genes are TRBV4-2 and TRBJ2-7, with 9 bases that match TRBD2. Unmatched junction bases numbered 10, after V lost 0 bases and J lost 7 bases. This CDR3 comprises 16 residues. CDR1 and CDR2 from the germline V gene are LGHNA and YNFKEQ. The CDR3 sequence is CASSQDSAGGPREQYF. In DNA form, the CDR3 reads TGTGCCAGCAGCCAAGATTCAGCGGGAGGCCCTCGGGAGCAGTACTTC.

The sample holds a few counts of this clone. This chain uses TRBV7-2 with TRBJ2-3, with 10 nucleotides matching TRBD2. The germline gives CDR1 SGHTA, CDR2 FQGNSA. The junction had 6 bases not matched to a gene; V was cut back by 4 bases and J by 14 bases. This CDR3 is 12 amino acids long. CDR3 region: CASSSLAGIPYF. The CDR3, as DNA: TGTGCCAGCAGCTCACTAGCGGGGATACCGTATTTT.